This passage covers 12 T cell receptor beta chains from one sample sequenced in a study of cytomegalovirus exposure and HLA in healthy donors (dated by TCRdb to between 2016 and 2019). Library creation used the immunoSEQ multiplex PCR assay. The multiplex PCR relied on a mix of 60 forward primers for TCR Vbeta segments and 13 reverse primers for TCR Jbeta segments. Drawn from immuneACCESS, this table holds only the in-frame rearrangements with V and J called that TCRdb kept. Clones are partly lost; checked studies trace under half to an unresolved V gene and leave the rest unexplained. The sample table contains 150,000 to 200,000 clones; only one count was recorded for 84% of them. The top ten clones comprise 0.25% to 0.3% of the sample. Sequencing used PBMCs. The receptors derive from a boy aged 10-17 years in good health and CMV-seronegative.

J is TRBJ1-1 and V is TRBV5-1; possibly TRBD1 for D (5 bases). V was trimmed by 5 bases and J by 1 base, leaving 9 bases between them. The germline V gene encodes CDR1 SGHRS and CDR2 YFSETQ. CDR3 length: 13 amino acids. CDR3 coding DNA: TGCGCCAGCAGAAGGGACTCGAACACTGAAGCTTTCTTT. Translating it yields CASRRDSNTEAFF.

The table lists this clone with a count of one. The CDR3 protein is CASSLVDIPNTEAFF. In nucleotides, the CDR3 is TGTGCCAGCTCACTGGTTGACATACCAAACACTGAAGCTTTCTTT. The chain recombines TRBV18 with TRBJ1-1; the D is unclear. Germline V gene lookup returns CDR1 KGHSH and CDR2 LQKENI. CDR3 length: 15 residues. V gave up 4 bases and J gave up 2 bases, with 14 bases separating them.

The chain links TRBV7-6 to TRBJ1-6; no clear D. Trimming removed 5 bases from V and 8 bases from J, with 13 bases in between. The CDR3 sequence is 14 residues long. Looked up from germline, CDR1 is SGHVS and CDR2 is FNYEAQ. CDR3 sequence reads: CASSPRGTHSPLHF. The CDR3, as DNA: TGTGCCAGCAGCCCACGAGGAACCCATTCACCCCTCCACTTT.

The gene calls are TRBV19 and TRBJ2-7; D may be TRBD1 (8 bases). Between the trimmed V and J ends, which lost 7 bases and 7 bases, there was a span of 17 bases. Per the germline V gene, CDR1 is LNHDA and CDR2 is SQIVND (reference sequence). The CDR3 has 13 residues. CDR3 DNA: TGTGCCAGTAAAGCGGGACAGGTAAAAGAGCAGTACTTC. As protein: CASKAGQVKEQYF.

The chain carries TRBV5-4 and TRBJ2-6; 9 nucleotides agree with TRBD1. This CDR3 is built from 16 residues. Germline-derived CDR1 and CDR2 are SGHNT and YYREEE (reference sequence). J was trimmed by 3 bases and V by 2 bases; bases with no gene match: 3. Here the CDR3 reads CASSFPGQGGANVLTF. In nucleotides, the CDR3 is TGTGCCAGCAGCTTCCCGGGACAGGGTGGGGCCAACGTCCTGACTTTC.

This clone was seen a few times. Germline and junction disagree at one end, which may indicate a read error. The rearrangement uses TRBV7-9 and TRBJ1-2, with no clear D. The germline V gene has CDR1 SEHNR and CDR2 FQNEAQ (reference sequence). This CDR3 is built from 14 residues. The CDR3, as DNA: TGTTCCAGCAGCTCGATACGAGAAAACTATGGCTACACCTTC. Protein sequence: CSSSSIRENYGYTF.

A remark on this clone: One end of the junction is discordant with germline, which a read error may explain. The chain joins TRBV7-9 to TRBJ1-1; D ambiguous. Germline V gene sequence: CDR1 SEHNR, CDR2 FQNEAQ (reference sequence). This CDR3 is 13 amino acids long. Here the CDR3 reads CSSSFRRGTEAFF. Written as DNA, the CDR3 is TGTTCCAGCAGCTTTAGGCGAGGGACTGAAGCTTTCTTT.

The J gene is TRBJ2-7, the V gene TRBV5-6; perhaps TRBD1 as D (6 bases). This CDR3 region has 14 residues. Germline V gene data show CDR1 as SGHDT and CDR2 as YYEEEE. The V end lost 3 bases, the J end lost 1 base, and 11 bases lay between the germline ends. The CDR3 bases are TGTGCCAGCAGCTCAACCGGGACATCCTACGAGCAGTACTTC. Translating gives CASSSTGTSYEQYF.

The gene calls are TRBV30 and TRBJ1-3; 7 bases agree with TRBD1. J lost 0 bases, V lost 4 bases, and 6 bases had no gene match. The CDR3 runs to 15 residues. Germline CDR1 and CDR2: GTSNPN and SVGIG (reference sequence). This chain's CDR3 is CAWNWDSHSGNTIYF. CDR3 nucleotides: TGTGCCTGGAATTGGGACAGCCACTCTGGAAACACCATATATTTT.

This clone was found once. The chain combines TRBV14 with TRBJ2-1, with TRBD2 matching over 9 bases. The CDR3 consists of 19 residues. After removal of 0 bases from V and 4 bases from J, the junction contained 13 bases not matched to a gene. Germline V gene data show CDR1 as SGHDN and CDR2 as FVKESK. CDR3 nucleotide sequence: TGTGCCAGCAGCCAAGACCGGCGCGGGGGGGCGGCGAAGTACAATGAGCAGTTCTTC. Translation: CASSQDRRGGAAKYNEQFF.

This chain connects TRBV28 to TRBJ2-1; D gene ambiguous. Trimming took 2 bases from V and 6 from J, leaving 8 bases between them. The CDR3 contains 13 residues. Germline loops: CDR1 MDHEN, CDR2 SYDVKM. The CDR3: CASSLMASNEQFF. CDR3 nucleotide sequence: TGTGCCAGCAGTTTAATGGCTTCCAATGAGCAGTTCTTC.

The count of this clone is one. The V and J genes are TRBV21-1 and TRBJ2-7; the table's D gene call, TRBD2, was not cross checked with the DNA. TRBV21-1 is noted as a pseudogene. The CDR3 runs to 19 residues. This CDR3 reads CASSSKGLAGGPLTYEQYF. The CDR3 nucleotides are TGTGCCAGCAGCTCCAAGGGACTAGCGGGGGGGCCGCTAACCTACGAGCAGTACTTC.